This entry features one TCR beta chain sequence. The data were obtained in a study of shared clonotypes between healthy human individuals. V lost 4 bases to trimming and J lost 0 bases; unmatched junction nucleotides: 9. CDR1 and CDR2 from the germline V gene are SGHNT and YYREEE (reference sequence). CDR3 size: 19 residues. The study drew its donors from healthy HIV-negative adults without recent acute infections or vaccinations. For every subset, genomic DNA was evenly distributed across several immunoSEQ plates. Sequencing was performed with immunoSEQ multiplex PCR; in TCRdb, only in-frame clones are kept and a portion is missing. The sample carries about half a million clones, roughly 78% recorded once.

This sequence was found in a woman aged 40 to 50 in good health. Some clones in this sample may be carry-over from other donors' samples. V is TRBV5-4 and J is TRBJ2-1; 14 bases match TRBD2. Material for sequencing was PBMCs. The DNA of the CDR3 is TGTGCCAGCAGCCCAGGCGGTGGACTAGCGGGGGGCTCCTACAATGAGCAGTTCTTC. Translation gives CASSPGGGLAGGSYNEQFF. Looking up the rest from reference TRBV5-4 and TRBJ2-1 gives the full variable domain: ETGVTQSPTHLIKTRGQQVTLRCSSQSGHNTVSWYQQALGQGPQFIFQYYREEENGRGNFPPRFSGLQFPNYSSELNVNALELDDSALYLCASSPGGGLAGGSYNEQFFGPGTRLTVL.